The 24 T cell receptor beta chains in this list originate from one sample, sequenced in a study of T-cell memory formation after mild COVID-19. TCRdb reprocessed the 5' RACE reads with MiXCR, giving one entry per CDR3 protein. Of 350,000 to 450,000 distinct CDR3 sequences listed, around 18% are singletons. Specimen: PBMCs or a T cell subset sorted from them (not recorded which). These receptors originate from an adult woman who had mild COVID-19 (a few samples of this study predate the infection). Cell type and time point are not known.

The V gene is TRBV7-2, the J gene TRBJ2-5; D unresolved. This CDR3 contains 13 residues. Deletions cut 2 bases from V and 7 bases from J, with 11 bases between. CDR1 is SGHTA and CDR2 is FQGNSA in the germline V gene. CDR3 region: CASSLTTTVTQYF. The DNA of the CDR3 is TGTGCCAGCAGCTTAACCACAACCGTGACCCAGTACTTC.

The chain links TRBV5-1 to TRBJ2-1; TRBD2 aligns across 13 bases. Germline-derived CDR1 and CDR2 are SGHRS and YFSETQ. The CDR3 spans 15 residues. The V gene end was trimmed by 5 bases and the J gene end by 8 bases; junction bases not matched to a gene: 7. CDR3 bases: TGCGCCAGCAGTTCACTAGCGGGGGGGCTGGATGAGCAGTTCTTC. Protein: CASSSLAGGLDEQFF.

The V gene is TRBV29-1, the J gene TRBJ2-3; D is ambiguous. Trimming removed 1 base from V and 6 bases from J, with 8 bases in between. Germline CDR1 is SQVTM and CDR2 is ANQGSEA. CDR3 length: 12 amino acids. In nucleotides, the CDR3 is TGCAGCGTTGAAGGTTTGCGGGATACGCAGTATTTT. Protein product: CSVEGLRDTQYF.

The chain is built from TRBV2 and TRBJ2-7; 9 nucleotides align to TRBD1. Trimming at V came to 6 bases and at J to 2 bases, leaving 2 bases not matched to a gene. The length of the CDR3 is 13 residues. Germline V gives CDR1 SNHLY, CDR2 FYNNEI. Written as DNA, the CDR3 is TGTGCCAGCAGGGGGACAGGGACCTACGAGCAGTACTTC. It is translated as CASRGTGTYEQYF.

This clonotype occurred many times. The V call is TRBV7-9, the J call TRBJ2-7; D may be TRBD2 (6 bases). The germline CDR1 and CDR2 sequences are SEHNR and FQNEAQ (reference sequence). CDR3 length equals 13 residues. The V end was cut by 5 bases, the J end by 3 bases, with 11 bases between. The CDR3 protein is CASSPSGSYEQYF. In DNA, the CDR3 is TGTGCCAGCAGCCCCTCCGGGAGCTACGAGCAGTACTTC.

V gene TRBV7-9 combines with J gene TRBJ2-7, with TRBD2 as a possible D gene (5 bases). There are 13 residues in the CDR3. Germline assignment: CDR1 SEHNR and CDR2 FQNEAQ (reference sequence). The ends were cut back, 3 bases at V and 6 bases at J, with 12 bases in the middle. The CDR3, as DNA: TGTGCCAGCAGCTTTCCCGGGAAGCGCGAGCAGTACTTC. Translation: CASSFPGKREQYF.

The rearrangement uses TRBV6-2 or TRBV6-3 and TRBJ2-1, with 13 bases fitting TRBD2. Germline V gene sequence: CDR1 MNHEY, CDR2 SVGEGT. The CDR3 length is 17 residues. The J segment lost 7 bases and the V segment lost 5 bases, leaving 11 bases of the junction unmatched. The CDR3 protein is CASSGLAGALFGNEQFF. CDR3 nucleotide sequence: TGTGCCAGCAGTGGACTAGCGGGAGCCCTGTTCGGGAATGAGCAGTTCTTC.

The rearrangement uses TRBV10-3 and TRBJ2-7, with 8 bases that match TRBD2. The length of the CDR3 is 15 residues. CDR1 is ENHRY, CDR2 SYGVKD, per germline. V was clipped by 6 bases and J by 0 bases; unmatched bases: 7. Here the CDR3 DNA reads TGTGCCATCAGGGGAGCGGGAGAGAGCTCCTACGAGCAGTACTTC. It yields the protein CAIRGAGESSYEQYF.

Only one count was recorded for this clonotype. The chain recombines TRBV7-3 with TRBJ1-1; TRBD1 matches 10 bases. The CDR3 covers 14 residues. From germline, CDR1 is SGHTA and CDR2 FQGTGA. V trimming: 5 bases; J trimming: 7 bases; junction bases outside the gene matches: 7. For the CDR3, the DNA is TGTGCCAGCAGCCCCGGGACAGGGGTTCATGAAGCTTTCTTT. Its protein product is CASSPGTGVHEAFF.

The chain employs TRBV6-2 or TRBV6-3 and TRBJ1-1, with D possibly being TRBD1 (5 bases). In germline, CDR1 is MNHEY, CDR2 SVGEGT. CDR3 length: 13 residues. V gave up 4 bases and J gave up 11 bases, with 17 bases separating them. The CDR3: CASSSSGTREAFF. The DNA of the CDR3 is TGTGCCAGCAGTTCCTCCGGGACCCGCGAGGCTTTCTTT.

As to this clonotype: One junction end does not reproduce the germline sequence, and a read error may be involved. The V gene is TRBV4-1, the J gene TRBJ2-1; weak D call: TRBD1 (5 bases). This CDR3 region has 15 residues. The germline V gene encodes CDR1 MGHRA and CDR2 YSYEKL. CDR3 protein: CASKPQGKSYTEQFF. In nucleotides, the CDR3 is TGCGCCAGCAAACCGCAGGGCAAGTCCTACACTGAGCAGTTCTTC.

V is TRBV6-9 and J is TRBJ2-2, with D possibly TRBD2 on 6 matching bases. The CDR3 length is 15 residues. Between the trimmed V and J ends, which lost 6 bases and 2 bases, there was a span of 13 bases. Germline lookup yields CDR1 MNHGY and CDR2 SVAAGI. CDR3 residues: CASRGPGENTGELFF. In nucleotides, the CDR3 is TGTGCCAGCAGGGGCCCGGGGGAAAACACCGGGGAGCTGTTTTTT.

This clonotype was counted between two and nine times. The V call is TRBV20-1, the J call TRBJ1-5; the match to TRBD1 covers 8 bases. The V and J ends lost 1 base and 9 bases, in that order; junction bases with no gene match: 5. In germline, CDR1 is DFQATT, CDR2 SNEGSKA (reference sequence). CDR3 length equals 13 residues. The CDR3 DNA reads TGCAGTGCTAGAGGACAGGGGCGGGGGCCCCAGCATTTT. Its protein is CSARGQGRGPQHF.

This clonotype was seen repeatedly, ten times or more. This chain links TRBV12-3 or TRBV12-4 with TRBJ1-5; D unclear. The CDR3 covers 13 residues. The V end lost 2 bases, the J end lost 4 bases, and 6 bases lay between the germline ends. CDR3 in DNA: TGTGCCAGCAGTTTAAGCCGGAATCAGCCCCAGCATTTT. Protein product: CASSLSRNQPQHF.

In DNA, the CDR3 is TGTGCCAGCAGTGAATTGACAGGGCCCTCTAGCACAGATACGCAGTATTTT. Its translation: CASSELTGPSSTDTQYF. The chain links TRBV25-1 to TRBJ2-3; the match to TRBD1 covers 7 bases. The length of the CDR3 is 17 residues. Germline V gene data show CDR1 as MGHDK and CDR2 as SYGVNS. V dropped 1 base and J dropped 0; count of bases not matched to a gene: 7. The entire variable domain, with the rest obtained from reference TRBV25-1 and TRBJ2-3, is as follows: EADIYQTPRYLVIGTGKKITLECSQTMGHDKMYWYQQDPGMELHLIHYSYGVNSTEKGDLSSESTVSRIRTEHFPLTLESARPSHTSQYLCASSELTGPSSTDTQYFGPGTRLTVL.

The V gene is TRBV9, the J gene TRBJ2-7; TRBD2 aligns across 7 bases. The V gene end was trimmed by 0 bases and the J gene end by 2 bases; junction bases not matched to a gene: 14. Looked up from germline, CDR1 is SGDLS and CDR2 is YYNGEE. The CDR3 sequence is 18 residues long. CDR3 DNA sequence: TGTGCCAGCAGCGTAGGCCTCGGGAGGAGGGGCGTCACCTACGAGCAGTACTTC. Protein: CASSVGLGRRGVTYEQYF. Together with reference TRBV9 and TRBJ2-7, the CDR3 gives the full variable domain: DSGVTQTPKHLITATGQRVTLRCSPRSGDLSVYWYQQSLDQGLQFLIQYYNGEERAKGNILERFSAQQFPDLHSELNLSSLELGDSALYFCASSVGLGRRGVTYEQYFGPGTRLTVT.

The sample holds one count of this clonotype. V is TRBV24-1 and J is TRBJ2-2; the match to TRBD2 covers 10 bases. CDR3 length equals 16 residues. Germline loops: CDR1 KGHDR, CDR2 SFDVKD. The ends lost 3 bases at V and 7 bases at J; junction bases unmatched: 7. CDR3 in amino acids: CATSDLAGVGFGELFF. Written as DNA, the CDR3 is TGTGCCACCAGTGATCTAGCGGGAGTGGGTTTCGGGGAGCTGTTTTTT.

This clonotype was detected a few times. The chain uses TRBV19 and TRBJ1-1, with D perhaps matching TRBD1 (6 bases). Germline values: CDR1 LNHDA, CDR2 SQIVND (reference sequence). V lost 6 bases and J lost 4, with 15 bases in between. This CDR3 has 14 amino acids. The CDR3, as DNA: TGTGCCAGTAGCCAACAGGGATCGATCACTGAAGCTTTCTTT. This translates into CASSQQGSITEAFF.

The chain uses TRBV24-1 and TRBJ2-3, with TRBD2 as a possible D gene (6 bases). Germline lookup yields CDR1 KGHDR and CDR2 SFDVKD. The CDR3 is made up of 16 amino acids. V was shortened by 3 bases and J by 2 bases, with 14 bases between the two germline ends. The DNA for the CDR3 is TGTGCCACCAGTGATACCTCGGGACTCCTCACAGATACGCAGTATTTT. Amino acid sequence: CATSDTSGLLTDTQYF.

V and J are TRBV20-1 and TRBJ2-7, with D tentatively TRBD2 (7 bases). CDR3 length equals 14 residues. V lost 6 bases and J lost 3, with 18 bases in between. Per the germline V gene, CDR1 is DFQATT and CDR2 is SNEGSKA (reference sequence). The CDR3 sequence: CSAHRGRGYYEQYF. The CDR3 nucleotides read TGCAGTGCCCACCGGGGGCGGGGGTACTACGAGCAGTACTTC.

CDR3 loop: CASSPTNGARFTGELFF. The CDR3, as DNA: TGTGCCAGTAGTCCGACTAACGGGGCCCGATTCACCGGGGAGCTGTTTTTT. This chain connects TRBV19 to TRBJ2-2; D possibly uses TRBD1 or TRBD2 (5 bases each). The CDR3 is 17 amino acids. Germline V gene lookup returns CDR1 LNHDA and CDR2 SQIVND (reference sequence). V was trimmed by 5 bases and J by 4 bases, leaving 20 bases between them. Full variable domain (missing parts from reference TRBV19 and TRBJ2-2): DGGITQSPKYLFRKEGQNVTLSCEQNLNHDAMYWYRQDPGQGLRLIYYSQIVNDFQKGDIAEGYSVSREKKESFPLTVTSAQKNPTAFYLCASSPTNGARFTGELFFGEGSRLTVL.

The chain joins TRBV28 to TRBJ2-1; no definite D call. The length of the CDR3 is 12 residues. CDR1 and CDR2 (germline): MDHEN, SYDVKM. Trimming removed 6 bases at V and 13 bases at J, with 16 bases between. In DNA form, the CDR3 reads TGTGCCAGCAGCCCGGAAACGCGGAATCAGTTCTTC. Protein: CASSPETRNQFF.

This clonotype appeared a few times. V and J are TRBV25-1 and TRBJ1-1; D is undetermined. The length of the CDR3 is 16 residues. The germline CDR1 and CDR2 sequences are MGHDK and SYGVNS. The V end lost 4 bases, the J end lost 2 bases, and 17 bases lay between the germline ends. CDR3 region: CASSVGRARINTEAFF. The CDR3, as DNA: TGTGCCAGCAGTGTAGGCCGAGCGAGGATCAACACTGAAGCTTTCTTT.

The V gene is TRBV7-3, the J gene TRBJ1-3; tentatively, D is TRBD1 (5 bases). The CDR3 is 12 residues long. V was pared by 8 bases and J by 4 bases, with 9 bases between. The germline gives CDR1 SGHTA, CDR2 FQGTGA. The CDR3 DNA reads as TGTGCCAGCGGCGGGGGAGGAAACACCATATATTTT. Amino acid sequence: CASGGGGNTIYF.